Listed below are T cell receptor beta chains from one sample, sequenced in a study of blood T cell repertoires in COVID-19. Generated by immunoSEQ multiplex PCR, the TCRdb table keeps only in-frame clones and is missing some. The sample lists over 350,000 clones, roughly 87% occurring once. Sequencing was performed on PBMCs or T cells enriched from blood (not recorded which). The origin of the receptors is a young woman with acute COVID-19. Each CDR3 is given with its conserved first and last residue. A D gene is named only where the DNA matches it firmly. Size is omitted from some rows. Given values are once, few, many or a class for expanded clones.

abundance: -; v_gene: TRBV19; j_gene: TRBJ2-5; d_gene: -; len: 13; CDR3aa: CASSIRGQETQYF; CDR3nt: TGTGCCAGTAGTATCCGGGGGCAAGAGACCCAGTACTTC
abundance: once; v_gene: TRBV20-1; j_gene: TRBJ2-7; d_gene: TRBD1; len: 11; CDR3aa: CSARDRVEQYF; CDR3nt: TGCAGTGCCAGGGACAGGGTCGAGCAGTACTTC
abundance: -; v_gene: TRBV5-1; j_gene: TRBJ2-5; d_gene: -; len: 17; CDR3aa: CASSSRFRQDLQETQYF; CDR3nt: TGCGCCAGCAGCTCGCGATTTCGGCAAGACTTACAAGAGACCCAGTACTTC
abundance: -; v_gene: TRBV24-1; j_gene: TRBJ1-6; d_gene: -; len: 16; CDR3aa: CATSESGWGDNSPLHF; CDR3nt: TGTGCCACCAGTGAATCAGGGTGGGGGGATAATTCACCCCTCCACTTT
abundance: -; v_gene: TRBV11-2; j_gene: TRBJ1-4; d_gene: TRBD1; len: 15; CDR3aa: CASSLGTGPNEKLFF; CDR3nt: TGTGCCAGCAGCTTAGGGACAGGTCCTAATGAAAAACTGTTTTTT
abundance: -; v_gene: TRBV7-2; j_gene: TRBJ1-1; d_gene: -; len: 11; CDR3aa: CASGPNTEAFF; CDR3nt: TGTGCCAGCGGCCCGAACACTGAAGCTTTCTTT
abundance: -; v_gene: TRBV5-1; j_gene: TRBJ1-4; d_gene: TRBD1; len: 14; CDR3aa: CASSLGTGYEKLFF; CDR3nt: TGCGCCAGCAGCCTCGGGACAGGCTATGAAAAACTGTTTTTT
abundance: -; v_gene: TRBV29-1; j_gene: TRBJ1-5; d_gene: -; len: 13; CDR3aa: CSVGRGGNQPQHF; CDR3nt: TGCAGCGTGGGTAGAGGCGGCAATCAGCCCCAGCATTTT
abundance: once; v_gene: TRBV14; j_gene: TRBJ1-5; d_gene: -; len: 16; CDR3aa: CASSHRQRVRNQPQHF; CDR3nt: TGTGCCAGCAGCCATCGACAGAGAGTCCGGAATCAGCCCCAGCATTTT
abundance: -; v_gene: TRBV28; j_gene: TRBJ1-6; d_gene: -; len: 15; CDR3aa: CASTSGGAEGSPLHF; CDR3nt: TGTGCCAGCACCTCGGGAGGCGCAGAGGGTTCACCCCTCCACTTT
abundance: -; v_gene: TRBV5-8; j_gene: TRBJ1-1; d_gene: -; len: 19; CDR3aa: CASSLAAATDSYLNTEAFF; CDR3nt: TGTGCCAGCAGCTTGGCTGCGGCGACGGACAGCTACCTTAACACTGAAGCTTTCTTT
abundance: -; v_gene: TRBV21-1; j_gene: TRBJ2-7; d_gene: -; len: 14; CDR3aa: CANLEQKSIGEQYF; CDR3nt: TGTGCCAACCTAGAACAAAAGAGCATCGGCGAGCAGTACTTC
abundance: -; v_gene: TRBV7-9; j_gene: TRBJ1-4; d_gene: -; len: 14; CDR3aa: CASSLKLQDEKLFF; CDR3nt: TGTGCCAGCAGCTTAAAGTTACAGGATGAAAAACTGTTTTTT
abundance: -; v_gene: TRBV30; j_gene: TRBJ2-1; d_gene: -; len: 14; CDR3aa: CAWDELRGRNEQFF; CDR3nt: TGTGCCTGGGACGAACTAAGGGGTCGGAATGAGCAGTTCTTC
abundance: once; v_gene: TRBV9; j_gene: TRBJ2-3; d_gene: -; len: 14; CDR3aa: CASSVDSNRDTQYF; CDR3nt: TGTGCCAGCAGCGTAGACTCCAATCGCGATACGCAGTATTTT
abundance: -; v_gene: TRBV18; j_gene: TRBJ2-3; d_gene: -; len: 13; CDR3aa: CASSPREVDTQYF; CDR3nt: TGTGCCAGCTCACCAAGGGAGGTGGATACGCAGTATTTT
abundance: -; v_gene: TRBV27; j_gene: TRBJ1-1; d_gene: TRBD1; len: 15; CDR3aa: CASSLGGGRNTEAFF; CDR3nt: TGTGCCAGCAGTTTAGGAGGGGGCAGGAACACTGAAGCTTTCTTT
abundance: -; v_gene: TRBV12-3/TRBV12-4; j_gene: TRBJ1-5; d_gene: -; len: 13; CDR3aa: CASSLTGDQPQHF; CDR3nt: TGTGCCAGCAGTTTAACAGGCGATCAGCCCCAGCATTTT
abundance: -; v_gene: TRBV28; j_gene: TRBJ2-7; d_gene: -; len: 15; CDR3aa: CASSTQGLADYEQYF; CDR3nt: TGTGCCAGCAGCACTCAGGGGCTAGCGGACTACGAGCAGTACTTC
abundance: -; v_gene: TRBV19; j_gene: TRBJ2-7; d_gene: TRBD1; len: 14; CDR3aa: CASSIDRGTYEQYF; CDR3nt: TGTGCCAGTAGTATTGACAGGGGCACCTACGAGCAGTACTTC
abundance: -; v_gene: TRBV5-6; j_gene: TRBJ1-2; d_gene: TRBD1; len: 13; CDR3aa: CASSYQGAEGYTF; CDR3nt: TGTGCCAGCAGCTACCAGGGGGCGGAGGGCTACACCTTC
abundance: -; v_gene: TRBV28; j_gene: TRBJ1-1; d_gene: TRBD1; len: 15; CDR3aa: CASSSFRTGNTEAFF; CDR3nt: TGTGCCAGCAGTTCTTTTCGGACAGGGAACACTGAAGCTTTCTTT
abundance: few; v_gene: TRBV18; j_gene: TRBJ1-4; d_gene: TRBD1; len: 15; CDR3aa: CASSPPGQPNEKLFF; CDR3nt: TGTGCCAGCTCACCACCGGGACAGCCTAATGAAAAACTGTTTTTT
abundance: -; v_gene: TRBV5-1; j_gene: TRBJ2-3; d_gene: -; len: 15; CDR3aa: CASSQIDSYTDTQYF; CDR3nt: TGCGCCAGCAGCCAGATAGACAGCTACACAGATACGCAGTATTTT
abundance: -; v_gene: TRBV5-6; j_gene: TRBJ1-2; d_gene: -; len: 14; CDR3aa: CASRMDRARGGYTF; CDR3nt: TGTGCCAGCAGAATGGACCGGGCCAGGGGTGGCTACACCTTC
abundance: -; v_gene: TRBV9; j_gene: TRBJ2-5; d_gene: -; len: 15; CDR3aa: CASSVGSGSGETQYF; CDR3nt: TGTGCCAGCAGCGTAGGATCAGGAAGCGGTGAGACCCAGTACTTC
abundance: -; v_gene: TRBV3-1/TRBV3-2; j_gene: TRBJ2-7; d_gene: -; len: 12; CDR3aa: CASSPQGIEQYF; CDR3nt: TGTGCCAGCAGCCCCCAGGGGATCGAGCAGTACTTC
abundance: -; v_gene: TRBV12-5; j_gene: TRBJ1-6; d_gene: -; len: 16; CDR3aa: CASGERGGVSNSPLHF; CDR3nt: TGTGCTAGTGGGGAACGCGGGGGGGTCTCTAATTCACCCCTCCACTTT
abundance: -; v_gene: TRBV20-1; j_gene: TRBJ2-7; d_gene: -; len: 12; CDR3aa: CSASSRTYEQYF; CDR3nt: TGCAGTGCTAGTTCCAGAACCTACGAGCAGTACTTC
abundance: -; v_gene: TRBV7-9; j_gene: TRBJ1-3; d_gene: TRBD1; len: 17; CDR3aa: CASSFLGTGGSGNTIYF; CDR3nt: TGTGCCAGCAGCTTTCTCGGGACAGGGGGATCTGGAAACACCATATATTTT
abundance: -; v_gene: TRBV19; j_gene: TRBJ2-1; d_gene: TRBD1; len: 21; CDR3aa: CASSGKNIIRDRGGFYNEQFF; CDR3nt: TGTGCCAGTAGTGGCAAGAATATCATAAGAGACAGGGGGGGCTTTTACAATGAGCAGTTCTTC
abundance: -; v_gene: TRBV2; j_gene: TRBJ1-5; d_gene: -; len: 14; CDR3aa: CASRTGLSTQPQHF; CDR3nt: TGTGCCAGCAGAACAGGATTGTCGACTCAGCCCCAGCATTTT
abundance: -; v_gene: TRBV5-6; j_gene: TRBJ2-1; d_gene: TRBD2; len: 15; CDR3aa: CASSPAGATYNEQFF; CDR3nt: TGTGCCAGCAGCCCAGCGGGGGCAACCTACAATGAGCAGTTCTTC
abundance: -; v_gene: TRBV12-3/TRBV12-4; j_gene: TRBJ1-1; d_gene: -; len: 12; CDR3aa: CASSPWGLGAFF; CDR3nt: TGTGCCAGCAGTCCCTGGGGGCTCGGAGCTTTCTTT
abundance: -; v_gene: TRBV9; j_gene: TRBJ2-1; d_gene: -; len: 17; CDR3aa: CASSVGHTGNSYNEQFF; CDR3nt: TGTGCCAGCAGCGTAGGGCATACGGGAAATTCCTACAATGAGCAGTTCTTC
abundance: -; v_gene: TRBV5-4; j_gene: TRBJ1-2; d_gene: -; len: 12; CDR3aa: CASSLDIYGYTF; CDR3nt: TGTGCCAGCAGCCTGGACATCTATGGCTACACCTTC
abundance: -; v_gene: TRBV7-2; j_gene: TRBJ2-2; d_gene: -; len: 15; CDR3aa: CASSPRASGTGELFF; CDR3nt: TGTGCCAGCAGCCCCAGGGCCTCCGGCACCGGGGAGCTGTTTTTT
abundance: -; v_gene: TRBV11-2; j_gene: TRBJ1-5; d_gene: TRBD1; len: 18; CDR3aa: CASRLLPSGQGVGQPQHF; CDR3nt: TGTGCCAGCAGGCTCCTTCCCTCGGGACAGGGGGTGGGTCAGCCCCAGCATTTT
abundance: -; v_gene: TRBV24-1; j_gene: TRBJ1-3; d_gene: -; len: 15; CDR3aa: CATLESGCGGNTIYF; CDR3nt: TGTGCCACCCTAGAATCGGGATGCGGTGGAAACACCATATATTTT
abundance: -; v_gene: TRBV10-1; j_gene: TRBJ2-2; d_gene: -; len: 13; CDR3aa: CASKSAGTGELFF; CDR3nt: TGCGCCAGCAAGTCTGCGGGAACCGGGGAGCTGTTTTTT
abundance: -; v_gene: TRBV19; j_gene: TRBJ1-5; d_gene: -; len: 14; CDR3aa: CASNPGRAHQPQHF; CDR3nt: TGTGCCAGTAACCCGGGGAGGGCCCATCAGCCCCAGCATTTT
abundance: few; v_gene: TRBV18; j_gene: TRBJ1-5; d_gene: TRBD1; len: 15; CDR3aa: CASSPPQGSDQPQHF; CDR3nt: TGTGCCAGCTCACCGCCACAGGGGTCCGATCAGCCCCAGCATTTT
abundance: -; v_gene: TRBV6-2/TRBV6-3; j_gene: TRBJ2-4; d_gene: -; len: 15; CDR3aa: CASSLEILAKNIQYF; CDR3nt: TGTGCCAGCAGCCTCGAAATACTAGCCAAAAACATTCAGTACTTC
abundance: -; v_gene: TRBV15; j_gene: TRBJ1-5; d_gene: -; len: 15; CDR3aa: CATSRAQGYNQPQHF; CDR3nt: TGTGCCACCAGCAGAGCTCAGGGGTACAATCAGCCCCAGCATTTT
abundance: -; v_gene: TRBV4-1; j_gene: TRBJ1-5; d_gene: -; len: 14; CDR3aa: CASSQEVVAGPQHF; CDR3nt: TGCGCCAGCAGCCAAGAGGTAGTGGCGGGGCCCCAGCATTTT
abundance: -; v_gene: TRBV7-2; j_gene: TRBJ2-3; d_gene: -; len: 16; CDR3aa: CASSLGGGSSTDTQYF; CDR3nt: TGTGCCAGCAGCTTAGGAGGTGGGAGTAGCACAGATACGCAGTATTTT
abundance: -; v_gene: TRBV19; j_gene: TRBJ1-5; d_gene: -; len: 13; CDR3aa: CASSRTANQPQHF; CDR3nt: TGTGCCAGTAGTCGGACAGCAAATCAGCCCCAGCATTTT
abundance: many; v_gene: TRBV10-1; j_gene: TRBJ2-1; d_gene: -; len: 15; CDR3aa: CASSESGGSYNEQFF; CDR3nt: TGCGCCAGCAGTGAGTCAGGAGGTTCCTACAATGAGCAGTTCTTC
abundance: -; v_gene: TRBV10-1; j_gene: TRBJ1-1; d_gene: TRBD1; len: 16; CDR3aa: CASSEYQYPGGTEAFF; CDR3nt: TGCGCCAGCAGTGAGTACCAGTACCCAGGGGGGACTGAAGCTTTCTTT
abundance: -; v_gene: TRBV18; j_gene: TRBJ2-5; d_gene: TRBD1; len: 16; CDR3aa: CASSQGAGRRQETQYF; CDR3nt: TGTGCCAGCTCACAGGGGGCTGGGCGAAGGCAAGAGACCCAGTACTTC
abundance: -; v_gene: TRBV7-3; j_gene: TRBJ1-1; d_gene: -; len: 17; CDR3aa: CASSFFGLHRVNTEAFF; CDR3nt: TGTGCCAGCAGCTTTTTTGGTCTGCACAGGGTGAACACTGAAGCTTTCTTT
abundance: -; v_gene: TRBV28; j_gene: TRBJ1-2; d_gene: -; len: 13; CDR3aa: CASSLDRHYGYTF; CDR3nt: TGTGCCAGCAGTTTAGACAGACACTATGGCTACACCTTC
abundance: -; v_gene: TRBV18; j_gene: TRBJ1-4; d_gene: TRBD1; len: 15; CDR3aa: CASSPSRGPGEKLFF; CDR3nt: TGTGCCAGCTCCCCTTCAAGGGGGCCGGGTGAAAAACTGTTTTTT
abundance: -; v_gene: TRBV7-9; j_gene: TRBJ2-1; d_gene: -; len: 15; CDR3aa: CASSLDGLAYNEQFF; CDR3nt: TGTGCCAGCAGCTTAGACGGGTTAGCCTACAATGAGCAGTTCTTC
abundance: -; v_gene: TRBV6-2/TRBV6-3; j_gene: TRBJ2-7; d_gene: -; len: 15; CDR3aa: CASSYPVGQPYEQYF; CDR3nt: TGTGCCAGCAGTTACCCGGTAGGACAACCTTACGAGCAGTACTTC
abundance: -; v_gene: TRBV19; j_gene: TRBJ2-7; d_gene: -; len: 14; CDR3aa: CASSMLRDSYEQYF; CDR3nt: TGTGCCAGTAGTATGCTCCGGGACTCCTACGAGCAGTACTTC
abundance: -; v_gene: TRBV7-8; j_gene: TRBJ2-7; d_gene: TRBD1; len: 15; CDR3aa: CASSGGGQGRYEQYF; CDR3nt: TGTGCCAGCAGCGGGGGGGGACAGGGCCGTTACGAGCAGTACTTC